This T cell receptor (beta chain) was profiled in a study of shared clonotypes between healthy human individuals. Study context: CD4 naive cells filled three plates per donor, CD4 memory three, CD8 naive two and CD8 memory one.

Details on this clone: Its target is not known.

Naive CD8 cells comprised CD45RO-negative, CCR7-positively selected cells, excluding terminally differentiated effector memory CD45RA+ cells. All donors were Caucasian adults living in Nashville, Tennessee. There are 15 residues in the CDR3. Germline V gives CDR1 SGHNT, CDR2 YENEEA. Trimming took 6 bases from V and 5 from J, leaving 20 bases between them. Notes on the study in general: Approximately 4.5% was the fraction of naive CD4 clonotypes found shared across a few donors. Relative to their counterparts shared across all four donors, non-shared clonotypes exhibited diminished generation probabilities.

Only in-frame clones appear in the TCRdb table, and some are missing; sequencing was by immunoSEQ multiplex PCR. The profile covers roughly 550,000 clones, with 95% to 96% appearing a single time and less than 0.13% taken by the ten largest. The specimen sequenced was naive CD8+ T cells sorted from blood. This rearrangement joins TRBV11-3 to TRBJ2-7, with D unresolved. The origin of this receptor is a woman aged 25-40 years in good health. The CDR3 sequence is CASSIKRARTHEQYF. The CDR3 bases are TGTGCCAGCAGTATAAAAAGGGCTAGGACCCACGAGCAGTACTTC.